These 5 T cell receptor beta chains originate from one sample sequenced in a study of CD8 T cells in ankylosing spondylitis. General study results and limits: Among TCR beta sequences, a motif of eight highly homologous variants appeared characteristic of ankylosing spondylitis blood.

These TCRs' antigens remain unknown. TCRdb re-called the 5' RACE reads with MiXCR, one entry per CDR3 protein. The sample carries more than 650,000 distinct CDR3 sequences, about an eighth recorded once. The sample taken for sequencing was blood, either unsorted or a sorted T cell fraction (not recorded which). These TCRs come from a male donor with ankylosing spondylitis.

This clonotype was recorded a few times. The chain has TRBV6-2 or TRBV6-3 and TRBJ2-2, with D possibly matching TRBD1 (6 bases). Germline CDR1 MNHEY, CDR2 SVGEGT. This CDR3 is built from 14 residues. V lost 5 bases to trimming and J lost 3 bases, with 10 bases between them. The CDR3 protein is CASSRGQYTGELFF. In DNA form, the CDR3 reads TGTGCCAGCAGTCGAGGACAGTACACCGGGGAGCTGTTTTTT.

This clonotype was seen ten or more times. V usage is TRBV12-3 or TRBV12-4 and J usage is TRBJ1-1; no definite D call. The CDR3 covers 14 residues. Trimming took off 8 bases at V and 1 base at J, with 14 bases between the two ends. CDR3 in amino acids: CASLRTDTNTEAFF. CDR3 DNA: TGTGCCAGCCTACGGACGGATACGAACACTGAAGCTTTCTTT.

In this sample, this clonotype turned up many times. The CDR3, as DNA: TGTGCCAGCAGCCGACAGGGTCTCTACGAGCAGTACTTC. Translation: CASSRQGLYEQYF. This chain links TRBV7-2 with TRBJ2-7; TRBD1 matches at 7 bases. J gave up 3 bases and V 5 bases, and 4 bases lay outside the gene matches. The CDR3 runs 13 residues. The germline gives CDR1 SGHTA, CDR2 FQGNSA.

J is TRBJ2-3 and V is TRBV7-2; tentative D call: TRBD2 (5 bases). V was clipped by 3 bases and J by 5 bases, with 12 bases between them. This CDR3 has 14 residues. Germline V gives CDR1 SGHTA, CDR2 FQGNSA. For the CDR3, the DNA is TGTGCCAGCAGCTTCAGACCCGCGGGAGATACGCAGTATTTT. The encoded protein is CASSFRPAGDTQYF.

V is TRBV10-3 and J is TRBJ2-3, with TRBD2 matching 7 bases. In germline, CDR1 is ENHRY, CDR2 SYGVKD. Unmatched junction bases numbered 13, after V lost 6 bases and J lost 4 bases. This CDR3 contains 16 residues. The CDR3 reads CAISSLGDYHPDTQYF. DNA for the CDR3: TGTGCCATCAGCTCACTGGGGGACTACCACCCAGATACGCAGTATTTT.